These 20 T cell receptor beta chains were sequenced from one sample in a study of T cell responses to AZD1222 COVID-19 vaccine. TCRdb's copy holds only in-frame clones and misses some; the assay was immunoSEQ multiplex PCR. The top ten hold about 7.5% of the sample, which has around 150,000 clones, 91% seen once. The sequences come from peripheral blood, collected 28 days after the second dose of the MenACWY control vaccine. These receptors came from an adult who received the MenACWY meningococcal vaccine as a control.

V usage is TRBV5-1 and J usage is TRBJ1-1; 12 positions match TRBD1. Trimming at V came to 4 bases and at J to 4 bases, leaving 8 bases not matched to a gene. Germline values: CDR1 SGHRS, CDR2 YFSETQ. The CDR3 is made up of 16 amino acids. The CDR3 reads CASSTVGQGAGTEAFF. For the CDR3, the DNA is TGCGCCAGCAGCACGGTGGGACAGGGGGCGGGCACTGAAGCTTTCTTT. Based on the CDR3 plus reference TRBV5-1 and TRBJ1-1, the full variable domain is KAGVTQTPRYLIKTRGQQVTLSCSPISGHRSVSWYQQTPGQGLQFLFEYFSETQRNKGNFPGRFSGRQFSNSRSEMNVSTLELGDSALYLCASSTVGQGAGTEAFFGQGTRLTVV.

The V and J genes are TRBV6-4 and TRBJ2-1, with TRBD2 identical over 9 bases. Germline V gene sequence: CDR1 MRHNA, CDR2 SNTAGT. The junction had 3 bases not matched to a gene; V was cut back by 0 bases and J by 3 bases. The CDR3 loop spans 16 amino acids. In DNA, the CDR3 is TGTGCCAGCAGTGACTCGGCTAGCGGGGACTACAATGAGCAGTTCTTC. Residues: CASSDSASGDYNEQFF.

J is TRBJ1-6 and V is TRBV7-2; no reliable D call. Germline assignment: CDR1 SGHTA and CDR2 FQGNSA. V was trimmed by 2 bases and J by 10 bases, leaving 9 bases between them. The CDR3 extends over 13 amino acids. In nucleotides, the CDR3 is TGTGCCAGCAGCTTACAGGCCCGGTCACCCCTCCACTTT. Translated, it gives CASSLQARSPLHF.

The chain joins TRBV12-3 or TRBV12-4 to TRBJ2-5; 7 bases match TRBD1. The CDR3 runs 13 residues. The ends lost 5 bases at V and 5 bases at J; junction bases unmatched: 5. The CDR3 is CASSTPQGETQYF. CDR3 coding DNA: TGTGCCAGCAGTACCCCACAGGGGGAGACCCAGTACTTC.

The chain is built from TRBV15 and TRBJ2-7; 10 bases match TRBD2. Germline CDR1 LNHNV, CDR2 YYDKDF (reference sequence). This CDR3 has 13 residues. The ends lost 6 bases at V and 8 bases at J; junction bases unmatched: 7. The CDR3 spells CATRGTSDGKQYF. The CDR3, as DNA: TGTGCCACCAGGGGGACTAGCGATGGGAAGCAGTACTTC.

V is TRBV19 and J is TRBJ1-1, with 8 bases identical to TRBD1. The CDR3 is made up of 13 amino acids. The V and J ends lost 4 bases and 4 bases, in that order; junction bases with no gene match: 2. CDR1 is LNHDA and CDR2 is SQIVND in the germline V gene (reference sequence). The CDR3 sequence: CASSTGQATEAFF. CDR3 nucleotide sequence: TGTGCCAGTAGTACGGGACAGGCCACTGAAGCTTTCTTT.

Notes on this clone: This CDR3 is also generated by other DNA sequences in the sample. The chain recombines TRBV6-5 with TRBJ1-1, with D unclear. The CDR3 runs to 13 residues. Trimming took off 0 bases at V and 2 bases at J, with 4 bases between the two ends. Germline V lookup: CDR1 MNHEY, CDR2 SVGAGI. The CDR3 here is CASSYSLNTEAFF. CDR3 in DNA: TGTGCCAGCAGTTACTCATTAAACACTGAAGCTTTCTTT.

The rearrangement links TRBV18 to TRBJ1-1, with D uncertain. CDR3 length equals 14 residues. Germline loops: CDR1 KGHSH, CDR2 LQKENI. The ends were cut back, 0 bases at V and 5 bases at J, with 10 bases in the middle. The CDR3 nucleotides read TGTGCCAGCTCACCACCTATGGGATATACTGAAGCTTTCTTT. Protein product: CASSPPMGYTEAFF. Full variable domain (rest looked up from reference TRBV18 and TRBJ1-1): NAGVMQNPRHLVRRRGQEARLRCSPMKGHSHVYWYRQLPEEGLKFMVYLQKENIIDESGMPKERFSAEFPKEGPSILRIQQVVRGDSAAYFCASSPPMGYTEAFFGQGTRLTVV.

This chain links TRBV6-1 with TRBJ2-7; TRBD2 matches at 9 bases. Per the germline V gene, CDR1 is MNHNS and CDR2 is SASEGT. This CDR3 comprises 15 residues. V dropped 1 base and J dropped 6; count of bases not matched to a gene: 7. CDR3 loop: CASSEVGAGGLEQYF. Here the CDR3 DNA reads TGTGCCAGCAGTGAAGTCGGAGCGGGGGGCCTCGAGCAGTACTTC.

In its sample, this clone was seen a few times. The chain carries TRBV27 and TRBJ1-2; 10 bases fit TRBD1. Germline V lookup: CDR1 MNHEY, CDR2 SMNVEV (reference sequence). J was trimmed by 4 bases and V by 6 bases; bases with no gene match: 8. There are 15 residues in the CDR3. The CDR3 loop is CASRPDRGRGYGYTF. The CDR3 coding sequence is TGTGCCAGCAGGCCAGACAGGGGGCGCGGCTATGGCTACACCTTC.

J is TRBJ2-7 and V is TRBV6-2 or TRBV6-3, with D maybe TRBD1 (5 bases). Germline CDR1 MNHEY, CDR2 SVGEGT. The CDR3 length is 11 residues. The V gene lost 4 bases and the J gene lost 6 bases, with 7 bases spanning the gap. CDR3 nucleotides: TGTGCCAGCAGTTTGGGGCGCGAGCAGTACTTC. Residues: CASSLGREQYF.

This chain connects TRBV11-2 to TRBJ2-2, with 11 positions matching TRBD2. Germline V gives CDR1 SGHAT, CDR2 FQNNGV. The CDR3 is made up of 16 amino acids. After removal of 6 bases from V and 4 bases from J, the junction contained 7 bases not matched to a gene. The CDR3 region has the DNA TGTGCCAGCAGGCGGCCGGGACTAGCGGTCACCGGGGAGCTGTTTTTT. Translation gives CASRRPGLAVTGELFF.

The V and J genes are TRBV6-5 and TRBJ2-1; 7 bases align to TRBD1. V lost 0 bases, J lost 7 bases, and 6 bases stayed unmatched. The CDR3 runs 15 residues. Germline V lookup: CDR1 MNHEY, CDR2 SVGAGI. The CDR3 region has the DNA TGTGCCAGCAGTTACTCAGGGGGCGCGGGTAATGAGCAGTTCTTC. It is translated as CASSYSGGAGNEQFF.

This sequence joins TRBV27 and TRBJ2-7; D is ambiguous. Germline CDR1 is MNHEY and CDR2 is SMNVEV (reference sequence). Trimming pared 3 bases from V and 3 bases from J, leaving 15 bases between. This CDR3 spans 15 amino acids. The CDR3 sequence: CASSFPGVGIYEQYF. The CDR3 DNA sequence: TGTGCCAGCAGTTTCCCAGGAGTGGGAATCTACGAGCAGTACTTC.

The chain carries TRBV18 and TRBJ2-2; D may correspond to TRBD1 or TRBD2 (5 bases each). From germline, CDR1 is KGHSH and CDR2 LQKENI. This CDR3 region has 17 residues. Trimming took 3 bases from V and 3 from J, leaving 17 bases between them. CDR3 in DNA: TGTGCCAGCTCACCGCCCATGCGGGCAGGGTACACCGGGGAGCTGTTTTTT. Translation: CASSPPMRAGYTGELFF.

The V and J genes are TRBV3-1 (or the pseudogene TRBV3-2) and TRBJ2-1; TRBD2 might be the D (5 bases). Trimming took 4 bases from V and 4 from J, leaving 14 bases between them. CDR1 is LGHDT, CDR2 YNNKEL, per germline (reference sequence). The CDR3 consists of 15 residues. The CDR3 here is CASSPTREPYNEQFF. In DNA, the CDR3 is TGTGCCAGCAGCCCTACGAGGGAACCTTACAATGAGCAGTTCTTC.

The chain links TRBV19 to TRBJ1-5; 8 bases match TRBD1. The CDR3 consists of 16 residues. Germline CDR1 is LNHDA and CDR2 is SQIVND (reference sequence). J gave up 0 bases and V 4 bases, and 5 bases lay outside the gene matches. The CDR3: CASSTTGGISNQPQHF. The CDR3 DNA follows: TGTGCCAGTAGTACTACAGGGGGAATTAGCAATCAGCCCCAGCATTTT.

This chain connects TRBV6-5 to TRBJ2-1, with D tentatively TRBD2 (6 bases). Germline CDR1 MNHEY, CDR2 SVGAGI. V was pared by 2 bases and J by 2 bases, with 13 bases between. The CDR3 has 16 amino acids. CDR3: CASSYGSGGTYNEQFF. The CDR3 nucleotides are TGTGCCAGCAGTTACGGCAGCGGAGGGACCTACAATGAGCAGTTCTTC.

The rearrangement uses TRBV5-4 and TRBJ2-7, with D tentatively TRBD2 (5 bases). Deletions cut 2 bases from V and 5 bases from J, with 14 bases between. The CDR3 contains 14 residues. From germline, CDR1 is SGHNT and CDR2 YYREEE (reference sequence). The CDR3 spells CASSFELANNEQYF. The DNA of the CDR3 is TGTGCCAGCAGCTTTGAATTAGCGAACAACGAGCAGTACTTC.

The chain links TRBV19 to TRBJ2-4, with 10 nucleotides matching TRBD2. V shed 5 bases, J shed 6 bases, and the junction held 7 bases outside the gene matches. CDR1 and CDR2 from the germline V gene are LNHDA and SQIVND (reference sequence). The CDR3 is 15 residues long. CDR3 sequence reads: CASSVAGGRRNIQYF. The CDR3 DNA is TGTGCCAGTAGTGTAGCGGGAGGCAGGAGAAACATTCAGTACTTC.